One and the same sample provided the 14 T cell receptor beta chains below, sequenced in a study of cytomegalovirus exposure and HLA in healthy donors. The PCR used 60 Vbeta and 13 Jbeta primers. Repertoires were generated with immunoSEQ multiplex PCR, while TCRdb's copy carries only in-frame clones and drops some. The sample includes 140,000 or so clones, around three fifths of them seen just once. Material: PBMCs. These receptors all come from a male donor in good health and CMV-seronegative.

The chain recombines TRBV15 with TRBJ2-7, with 8 bases that match TRBD2. The CDR3 extends over 14 amino acids. CDR1 and CDR2 (germline): LNHNV, YYDKDF (reference sequence). Trimming removed 5 bases from V and 3 bases from J; junction bases left unmatched: 6. The CDR3 DNA reads TGTGCCACCAGCGCCCGGGGGGGAAGCTACGAGCAGTACTTC. Encoded protein: CATSARGGSYEQYF.

This rearrangement joins TRBV27 to TRBJ2-3, with a weak D call TRBD1 (6 bases). Trimming took off 7 bases at V and 2 bases at J, with 19 bases between the two ends. Germline V gene lookup returns CDR1 MNHEY and CDR2 SMNVEV (reference sequence). The CDR3 length is 16 residues. The CDR3 region has the DNA TGTGCCAGCAACACTCACTACAGGGTTTTCACAGATACGCAGTATTTT. Translated: CASNTHYRVFTDTQYF.

This clone appeared a single time. This chain's CDR3 is CASSLAQGKGYEQYF. In DNA form, the CDR3 reads TGCGCCAGCAGCTTGGCCCAGGGGAAAGGGTACGAGCAGTACTTC. V gene TRBV5-1 combines with J gene TRBJ2-5; TRBD1 is a possible D gene (6 bases). The DNA end lines up better with TRBJ2-7; the J call may be wrong. The CDR3 spans 15 residues. CDR1 and CDR2 from the germline V gene are SGHRS and YFSETQ.

The CDR3 loop reads CASSVSRDRANTGELFF. CDR3 sequence (DNA): TGTGCCAGCAGCGTATCCCGGGACAGGGCGAACACCGGGGAGCTGTTTTTT. V gene TRBV7-3 combines with J gene TRBJ2-2, with TRBD1 matching over 9 bases. There are 17 residues in the CDR3. Germline CDR1 reads SGHTA; CDR2 reads FQGTGA. The V gene end was trimmed by 5 bases and the J gene end by 0 bases; junction bases not matched to a gene: 7.

The gene calls are TRBV29-1 and TRBJ2-5; no definite D call. The J call is in doubt because the DNA end fits TRBJ2-7 better. The germline V gene encodes CDR1 SQVTM and CDR2 ANQGSEA. This CDR3 has 13 amino acids. CDR3 sequence (DNA): TGCAGCGGCTCGCTAGACCCGTCCTACGAGCAGTACTTC. This codes for CSGSLDPSYEQYF.

This clone was seen a few times. The chain recombines TRBV5-6 with TRBJ1-2; D is uncertain. The germline gives CDR1 SGHDT, CDR2 YYEEEE. The CDR3 consists of 12 residues. V was trimmed by 0 bases and J by 13 bases, leaving 13 bases between them. The CDR3 loop is CASSLEGRSPTF. The CDR3 nucleotides read TGTGCCAGCAGCTTGGAAGGCAGGTCCCCCACCTTC. The full variable domain, its missing parts supplied by reference TRBV5-6 and TRBJ1-2, is DAGVTQSPTHLIKTRGQQVTLRCSPKSGHDTVSWYQQALGQGPQFIFQYYEEEERQRGNFPDRFSGHQFPNYSSELNVNALLLGDSALYLCASSLEGRSPTFGSGTRLTVV.

The chain combines TRBV29-1 with TRBJ1-2; D gene uncertain. Germline V gives CDR1 SQVTM, CDR2 ANQGSEA. V gave up 1 base and J gave up 8 bases, with 17 bases separating them. The CDR3 covers 14 residues. The CDR3 reads CSVEVSGGAGGYTF. The CDR3 bases are TGCAGCGTTGAAGTATCAGGCGGTGCGGGCGGCTACACCTTC.

The chain employs TRBV7-9 and TRBJ2-7; D is undetermined. Looked up from germline, CDR1 is SEHNR and CDR2 is FQNEAQ (reference sequence). Trimming removed 1 base at V and 3 bases at J, with 13 bases between. The CDR3 consists of 15 residues. For the CDR3, the DNA is TGTGCCAGCAGCTTAGAAACGCTACCTGGCTACGAGCAGTACTTC. Its protein is CASSLETLPGYEQYF. The variable domain in full, completed from reference TRBV7-9 and TRBJ2-7, reads DTGVSQNPRHKITKRGQNVTFRCDPISEHNRLYWYRQTLGQGPEFLTYFQNEAQLEKSRLLSDRFSAERPKGSFSTLEIQRTEQGDSAMYLCASSLETLPGYEQYFGPGTRLTVT.

In its sample, this clone was seen once. J is TRBJ1-2 and V is TRBV5-6; D gene unclear. CDR1 and CDR2 (germline): SGHDT, YYEEEE. Deletions cut 1 base from V and 3 bases from J, with 4 bases between. CDR3 length: 12 amino acids. The CDR3: CASSLRDYGYTF. Written as DNA, the CDR3 is TGTGCCAGCAGCTTGCGGGACTATGGCTACACCTTC.

The chain employs TRBV7-2 and TRBJ2-7; TRBD2 matches at 8 bases. Per the germline V gene, CDR1 is SGHTA and CDR2 is FQGNSA. The CDR3 sequence is 15 residues long. J gave up 5 bases and V 3 bases, and 9 bases lay outside the gene matches. The CDR3 bases are TGTGCCAGCAGCTTGGTAGCGGGGAACAAGAACGAGCAGTACTTC. Translated, it gives CASSLVAGNKNEQYF.

The chain has TRBV7-9 and TRBJ1-1, with a possible D match to TRBD1 (5 bases). Germline lookup yields CDR1 SEHNR and CDR2 FQNEAQ (reference sequence). The CDR3 spans 15 residues. V was cut by 5 bases and J by 3 bases, with 16 bases left in between. CDR3 in amino acids: CASSMGGEGHTEAFF. The CDR3 nucleotides are TGTGCCAGCAGCATGGGGGGGGAGGGTCACACTGAAGCTTTCTTT.

The chain employs TRBV21-1 and TRBJ2-3; the table names TRBD1, a call not compared with the DNA. TRBV21-1 is labeled a pseudogene. CDR3 length: 14 residues. The CDR3: CARHRGLVTDTQYF. Written as DNA, the CDR3 is TGTGCCAGACACAGGGGGCTGGTGACAGATACGCAGTATTTT.

The chain employs TRBV9 and TRBJ2-5; TRBD2 aligns across 9 bases. Germline V lookup: CDR1 SGDLS, CDR2 YYNGEE. Trimming removed 0 bases from V and 3 bases from J; junction bases left unmatched: 9. CDR3 length: 17 amino acids. The CDR3 protein is CASSVEWGLAGEETQYF. DNA for the CDR3: TGTGCCAGCAGCGTAGAGTGGGGGTTAGCGGGGGAAGAGACCCAGTACTTC.

About this clone itself: Mismatch with germline at one junction end may stem from a read error. The rearrangement uses TRBV2 and TRBJ2-7, with D possibly being TRBD2 (6 bases). The V gene's germline CDR1 is SNHLY and CDR2 FYNNEI. This CDR3 spans 12 amino acids. CDR3 sequence reads: CASKGRSYGQYF. DNA of the CDR3: TGTGCCAGCAAAGGGAGGTCCTACGGGCAGTACTTC. Full variable domain (rest looked up from reference TRBV2 and TRBJ2-7): EPEVTQTPSHQVTQMGQEVILRCVPISNHLYFYWYRQILGQKVEFLVSFYNNEISEKSEIFDDQFSVERPDGSNFTLKIRSTKLEDSAMYFCASKGRSYGQYFGPGTRLTVT.